The 17 T cell receptor beta chains presented below share a single source sample, sequenced in a study of shared clonotypes between healthy human individuals. This table comes from immunoSEQ multiplex PCR, and its TCRdb copy is limited to in-frame clones, with some not included. The profile shows over 1.5 million clones, 95% to 99% of them singletons. Sequencing used naive CD4+ T cells sorted from blood. Subset defined: CD45RA+ positively selected. Receptors were obtained from a man aged 25 to 40 in good health.

The rearrangement joins TRBV19 to TRBJ2-1; D is unclear. The germline CDR1 and CDR2 sequences are LNHDA and SQIVND (reference sequence). The CDR3 consists of 14 residues. Trimming removed 6 bases at V and 4 bases at J, with 13 bases between. The CDR3 coding sequence is TGTGCCAGTAGCACTCCTGGTCTTTACAATGAGCAGTTCTTC. This codes for CASSTPGLYNEQFF. The entire variable domain, with the rest obtained from reference TRBV19 and TRBJ2-1, is as follows: DGGITQSPKYLFRKEGQNVTLSCEQNLNHDAMYWYRQDPGQGLRLIYYSQIVNDFQKGDIAEGYSVSREKKESFPLTVTSAQKNPTAFYLCASSTPGLYNEQFFGPGTRLTVL.

The genes are TRBV27 and TRBJ2-7; maybe TRBD2 (5 bases). The CDR3 covers 13 residues. The V gene's germline CDR1 is MNHEY and CDR2 SMNVEV (reference sequence). The V and J ends lost 5 bases and 3 bases respectively, with 11 bases between them. The CDR3 DNA reads as TGTGCCAGCAGTCGAGGGATGGACTACGAGCAGTACTTC. Protein sequence: CASSRGMDYEQYF.

The chain carries TRBV4-1 and TRBJ1-2; D call uncertain. The germline V and J ends were trimmed by 4 bases and 4 bases, with 10 bases remaining between them. The CDR3 has 13 amino acids. Per germline, CDR1 MGHRA and CDR2 YSYEKL. Here the CDR3 reads CASSLPQSYGYTF. The CDR3 DNA reads TGCGCCAGCAGCCTCCCCCAGAGCTATGGCTACACCTTC.

This clone has just one count. V is TRBV7-2 and J is TRBJ1-2; 7 bases fit TRBD1. CDR3 size: 16 residues. The V and J ends lost 5 bases and 4 bases, in that order; junction bases with no gene match: 13. Germline CDR1 and CDR2: SGHTA and FQGNSA. The chain's CDR3 is CASSPYTVRGGYGYTF. DNA for the CDR3: TGTGCCAGCAGCCCCTATACGGTCAGGGGGGGCTATGGCTACACCTTC.

The genes are TRBV9 and TRBJ2-1; D gene uncertain. The V gene's germline CDR1 is SGDLS and CDR2 YYNGEE. CDR3 length equals 13 residues. V lost 3 bases and J 4 bases, leaving 8 bases between the germline ends. The CDR3 DNA follows: TGTGCCAGCAGCGGGGGTATTTACAATGAGCAGTTCTTC. Translated: CASSGGIYNEQFF.

The chain joins TRBV5-1 to TRBJ2-1, with 8 nucleotides matching TRBD2. V dropped 6 bases and J dropped 6; count of bases not matched to a gene: 8. CDR1 is SGHRS and CDR2 is YFSETQ in the germline V gene. This CDR3 has 14 amino acids. Written as DNA, the CDR3 is TGCGCCAGCAACTTTCGGGGGGGGCGCAATGAGCAGTTCTTC. Protein product: CASNFRGGRNEQFF.

The J gene is TRBJ2-7, the V gene TRBV9, with 7 nucleotides matching TRBD1. The CDR3 runs to 15 residues. V was clipped by 4 bases and J by 0 bases; unmatched bases: 7. Per germline, CDR1 SGDLS and CDR2 YYNGEE. CDR3 DNA: TGTGCCAGCAGCCTTGGGACAGTTCGCTCCTACGAGCAGTACTTC. Protein sequence: CASSLGTVRSYEQYF.

The J gene is TRBJ1-4, the V gene TRBV5-1; TRBD1 agrees at 11 bases. With 1 base clipped from V and 8 bases from J, the junction kept 7 bases outside the gene matches. Per the germline V gene, CDR1 is SGHRS and CDR2 is YFSETQ. CDR3 size: 16 residues. The CDR3 protein is CASSLFEGQGEEKLFF. The CDR3 DNA reads TGCGCCAGCAGCTTGTTCGAGGGACAGGGGGAAGAAAAACTGTTTTTT.

The V call is TRBV5-1, the J call TRBJ2-3; D is unresolved. Germline V gene lookup returns CDR1 SGHRS and CDR2 YFSETQ. V gave up 5 bases and J gave up 2 bases, with 12 bases separating them. The CDR3 covers 14 residues. The CDR3 DNA is TGCGCCAGCAGAGCTGTTTCCTACACAGATACGCAGTATTTT. Translated: CASRAVSYTDTQYF. The variable domain in full, completed from reference TRBV5-1 and TRBJ2-3, reads KAGVTQTPRYLIKTRGQQVTLSCSPISGHRSVSWYQQTPGQGLQFLFEYFSETQRNKGNFPGRFSGRQFSNSRSEMNVSTLELGDSALYLCASRAVSYTDTQYFGPGTRLTVL.

V gene TRBV15 combines with J gene TRBJ2-1; weak D call: TRBD2 (6 bases). Trimming pared 8 bases from V and 6 bases from J, leaving 17 bases between. The length of the CDR3 is 14 residues. The germline V gene has CDR1 LNHNV and CDR2 YYDKDF (reference sequence). CDR3 DNA sequence: TGTGCCACCCTAAGGCGGGGACTCGGCAATGAGCAGTTCTTC. Protein: CATLRRGLGNEQFF.

V gene TRBV10-1 combines with J gene TRBJ2-1; 10 nucleotides line up with TRBD2. CDR1 is WNHNN and CDR2 is SYGVQD in the germline V gene (reference sequence). The CDR3 runs to 15 residues. J gave up 2 bases and V 6 bases, and 4 bases lay outside the gene matches. CDR3 DNA sequence: TGCGCCAGCAGCAAGCGGGAGGGCGCCTACAATGAGCAGTTCTTC. It is translated as CASSKREGAYNEQFF.

This chain links TRBV7-2 with TRBJ1-1; D unresolved. The CDR3 has 12 amino acids. In germline, CDR1 is SGHTA, CDR2 FQGNSA. The V end lost 4 bases, the J end lost 13 bases, and 16 bases lay between the germline ends. The CDR3 nucleotides are TGTGCCAGCAGCTATGGTCTACCCGGGCTTTTCTTT. It yields the protein CASSYGLPGLFF.

This chain joins TRBV5-1 and TRBJ1-1; tentatively, D is TRBD1 (6 bases). V was clipped by 3 bases and J by 3 bases, with 12 bases between them. Germline CDR1 is SGHRS and CDR2 is YFSETQ. The CDR3 totals 14 residues. DNA of the CDR3: TGCGCCAGCAGCTGGGACATAGGGGACACTGAAGCTTTCTTT. Protein product: CASSWDIGDTEAFF. Full variable domain (missing parts from reference TRBV5-1 and TRBJ1-1): KAGVTQTPRYLIKTRGQQVTLSCSPISGHRSVSWYQQTPGQGLQFLFEYFSETQRNKGNFPGRFSGRQFSNSRSEMNVSTLELGDSALYLCASSWDIGDTEAFFGQGTRLTVV.

The chain couples TRBV5-6 to TRBJ2-7; possibly TRBD1 for D (5 bases). This CDR3 comprises 11 residues. V lost 3 bases and J 7 bases, leaving 8 bases between the germline ends. CDR1 SGHDT and CDR2 YYEEEE come from the germline V gene. The CDR3 sequence: CASSYRTEQYF. As DNA, the CDR3 is TGTGCCAGCAGCTACAGGACGGAGCAGTACTTC.

V gene TRBV5-6 combines with J gene TRBJ2-7, with TRBD1 as a possible D gene (6 bases). V lost 5 bases and J 0 bases, leaving 15 bases between the germline ends. CDR3 size: 15 residues. The V gene's germline CDR1 is SGHDT and CDR2 YYEEEE. CDR3 in amino acids: CASSYDGQSSYEQYF. For the CDR3, the DNA is TGTGCCAGCAGTTATGACGGACAGAGCTCCTACGAGCAGTACTTC.

V gene TRBV29-1 combines with J gene TRBJ2-5; 9 nucleotides agree with TRBD1. J lost 4 bases, V lost 6 bases, and 12 bases had no gene match. Germline CDR1 is SQVTM and CDR2 is ANQGSEA. The CDR3 length is 15 residues. CDR3 sequence reads: CSVAPGTGLLETQYF. The DNA for the CDR3 is TGCAGCGTCGCCCCGGGGACAGGGCTCCTAGAGACCCAGTACTTC.

The CDR3 reads CASSPYDTDVGEQYF. DNA of the CDR3: TGTGCCAGCTCACCATATGACACGGACGTAGGCGAGCAGTACTTC. This sequence joins TRBV18 and TRBJ2-7; no clear D gene. V was trimmed by 2 bases and J by 6 bases, leaving 17 bases between them. The CDR3 totals 15 residues. The germline gives CDR1 KGHSH, CDR2 LQKENI. Full variable domain (outside the CDR3, taken from reference TRBV18 and TRBJ2-7): NAGVMQNPRHLVRRRGQEARLRCSPMKGHSHVYWYRQLPEEGLKFMVYLQKENIIDESGMPKERFSAEFPKEGPSILRIQQVVRGDSAAYFCASSPYDTDVGEQYFGPGTRLTVT.